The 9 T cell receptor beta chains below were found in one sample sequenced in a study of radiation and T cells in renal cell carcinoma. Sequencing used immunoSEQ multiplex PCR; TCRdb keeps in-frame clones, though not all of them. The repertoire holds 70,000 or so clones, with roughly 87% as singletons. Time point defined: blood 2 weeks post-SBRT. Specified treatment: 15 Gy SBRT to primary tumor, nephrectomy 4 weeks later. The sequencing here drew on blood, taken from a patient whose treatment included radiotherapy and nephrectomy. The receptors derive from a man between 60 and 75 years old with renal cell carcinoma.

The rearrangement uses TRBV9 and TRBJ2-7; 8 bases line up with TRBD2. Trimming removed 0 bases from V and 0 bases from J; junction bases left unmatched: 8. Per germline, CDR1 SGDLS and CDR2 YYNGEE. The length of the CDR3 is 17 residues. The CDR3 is CASSVAPLAGPSYEQYF. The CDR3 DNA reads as TGTGCCAGCAGCGTAGCTCCCCTAGCGGGCCCCTCCTACGAGCAGTACTTC.

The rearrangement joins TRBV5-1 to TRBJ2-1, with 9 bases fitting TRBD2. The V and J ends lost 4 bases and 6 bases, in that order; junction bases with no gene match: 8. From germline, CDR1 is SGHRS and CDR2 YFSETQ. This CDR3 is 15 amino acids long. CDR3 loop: CASSIGTSLFNEQFF. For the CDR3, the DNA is TGCGCCAGCAGCATTGGGACTAGCTTGTTCAATGAGCAGTTCTTC.

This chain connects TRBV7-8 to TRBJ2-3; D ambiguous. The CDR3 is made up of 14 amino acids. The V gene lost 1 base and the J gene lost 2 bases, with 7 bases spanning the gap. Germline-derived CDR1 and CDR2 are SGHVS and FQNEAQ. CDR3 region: CASSLGTSTDTQYF. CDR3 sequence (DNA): TGTGCCAGCAGCTTAGGGACCTCCACAGATACGCAGTATTTT.

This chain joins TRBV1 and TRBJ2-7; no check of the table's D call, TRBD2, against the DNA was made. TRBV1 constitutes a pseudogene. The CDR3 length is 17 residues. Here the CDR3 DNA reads TGCACCAGCAGCCAAGAGAGGACTAGCGGGGCCTCCTACGAGCAGTACTTC. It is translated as CTSSQERTSGASYEQYF.

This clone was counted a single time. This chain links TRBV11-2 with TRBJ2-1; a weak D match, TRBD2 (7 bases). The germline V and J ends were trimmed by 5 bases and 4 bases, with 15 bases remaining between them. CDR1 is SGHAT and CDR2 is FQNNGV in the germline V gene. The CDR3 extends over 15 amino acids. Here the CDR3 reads CASSRRSGTYNEQFF. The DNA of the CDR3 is TGTGCCAGCAGCCGTCGGAGCGGGACATACAATGAGCAGTTCTTC.

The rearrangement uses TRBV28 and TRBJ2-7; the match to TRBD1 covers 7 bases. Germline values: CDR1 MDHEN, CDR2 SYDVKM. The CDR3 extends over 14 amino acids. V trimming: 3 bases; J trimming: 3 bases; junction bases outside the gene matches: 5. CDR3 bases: TGTGCCAGCAGTTTTCACAGGACAGGCTACGAGCAGTACTTC. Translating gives CASSFHRTGYEQYF.

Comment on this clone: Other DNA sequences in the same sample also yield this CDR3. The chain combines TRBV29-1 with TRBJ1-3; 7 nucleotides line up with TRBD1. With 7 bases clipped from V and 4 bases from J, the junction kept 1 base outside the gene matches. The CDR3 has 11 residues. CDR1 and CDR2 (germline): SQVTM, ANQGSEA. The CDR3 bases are TGCAGCGGGGGACAGGGAAACACCATATATTTT. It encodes CSGGQGNTIYF.

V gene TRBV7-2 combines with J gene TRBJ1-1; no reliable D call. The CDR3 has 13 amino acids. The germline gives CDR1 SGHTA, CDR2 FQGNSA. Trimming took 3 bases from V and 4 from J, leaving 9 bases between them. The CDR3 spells CASSFLGRTEAFF. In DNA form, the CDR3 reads TGTGCCAGCAGCTTTCTGGGTCGCACTGAAGCTTTCTTT.

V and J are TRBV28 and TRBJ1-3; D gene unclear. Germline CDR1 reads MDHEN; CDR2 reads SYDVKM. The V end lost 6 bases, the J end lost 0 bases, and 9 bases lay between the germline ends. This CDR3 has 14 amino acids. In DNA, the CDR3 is TGTGCCAGCAGCCCTGCCATCTCTGGAAACACCATATATTTT. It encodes CASSPAISGNTIYF.